This TCR beta chain was identified during a study of T cells in Graves' hyperthyroidism and ophthalmopathy. The wider study: The blood sample was taken at first diagnosis, before treatment began.

Overall study findings and caveats: It was a median approximately 6.9 months before onset that the model predicted ophthalmopathy. A 13 V-J signature model discriminated ophthalmopathy versus stable hyperthyroidism.

Patients aged 18 to 65 had newly diagnosed hyperthyroidism lasting under 2 months. This clonotype was detected ten times or more. No antigen is known for it. V was pared by 4 bases and J by 0 bases, with 13 bases between. CDR1 is MGHRA and CDR2 is YSYEKL in the germline V gene. The length of the CDR3 is 15 residues. Template material for amplifying TCR beta CDR3 regions consisted of RNA transcripts. The HTBI primer set was used in a first-round RT-PCR of the TCR CDR3. One entry per CDR3 protein results from TCRdb running MiXCR on the multiplex PCR reads. The sample contains hundreds of thousands of distinct CDR3 sequences, less than 15% of which appear only once.

Input material: blood. V usage is TRBV4-1 and J usage is TRBJ2-7, with unresolved D. This receptor was identified in a woman younger than 35 with Graves' hyperthyroidism. The CDR3 reads CASSPQTGPSYEQYF. CDR3 nucleotide sequence: TGCGCCAGCAGCCCACAAACTGGCCCCTCCTACGAGCAGTACTTC.